These T cell receptor beta chains were read from a single sample in a study of blood T cell repertoires in COVID-19. Only in-frame clones appear in the TCRdb table, and some are missing; sequencing was by immunoSEQ multiplex PCR. Of about 130,000 clones in the sample, around 89% are singletons; the top ten hold roughly 4%. The source material was peripheral blood. The receptors come from a man between 60 and 70 years old with COVID-19, enrolled during active disease. The CDR3 runs from the conserved cysteine through the conserved F or W. Each record gives: clone size, V gene, J gene, D gene, CDR3 protein, CDR3 DNA. D genes are given only for firm matches. Clone size is stated in some rows and not others, as once, few, many or a class when expanded.

clone_size: NA; v_call: TRBV5-1; j_call: TRBJ2-3; d_call: TRBD2; cdr3_aa: CASSPGGSLADTQYF; cdr3_nt: TGCGCCAGCAGCCCCGGGGGGTCGCTTGCAGATACGCAGTATTTT
clone_size: NA; v_call: TRBV3-1/TRBV3-2; j_call: TRBJ1-1; d_call: NA; cdr3_aa: CASSHQGLGTEAFF; cdr3_nt: TGTGCCAGCAGCCATCAGGGGCTGGGGACTGAAGCTTTCTTT
clone_size: once; v_call: TRBV7-7; j_call: TRBJ1-3; d_call: TRBD1; cdr3_aa: CASSLGPGDRVNLGGNTIYF; cdr3_nt: TGTGCTAGCAGCTTAGGGCCGGGGGACAGGGTCAACCTGGGGGGAAACACCATATATTTT
clone_size: NA; v_call: TRBV6-2/TRBV6-3; j_call: TRBJ1-6; d_call: NA; cdr3_aa: CASSYPSNSPLHF; cdr3_nt: TGTGCCAGCAGTTACCCGTCCAATTCACCCCTCCACTTT
clone_size: once; v_call: TRBV6-5; j_call: TRBJ1-6; d_call: NA; cdr3_aa: CASSYSSSPLHF; cdr3_nt: TGTGCCAGCAGTTACTCTAGTTCACCCCTCCACTTT
clone_size: NA; v_call: TRBV5-1; j_call: TRBJ2-7; d_call: TRBD2; cdr3_aa: CASSLRGDSYEQYF; cdr3_nt: TGCGCCAGCAGCTTACGGGGGGACTCCTACGAGCAGTACTTC
clone_size: NA; v_call: TRBV28; j_call: TRBJ2-1; d_call: TRBD2; cdr3_aa: CASSVLAGYNEQFF; cdr3_nt: TGTGCCAGCAGTGTTCTAGCGGGCTACAATGAGCAGTTCTTC
clone_size: once; v_call: TRBV7-8; j_call: TRBJ2-7; d_call: NA; cdr3_aa: CASSFSGPGEQYF; cdr3_nt: TGTGCCAGCAGCTTCTCAGGGCCGGGCGAGCAGTACTTC
clone_size: NA; v_call: TRBV7-2; j_call: TRBJ2-5; d_call: TRBD1; cdr3_aa: CASSRGQSKETQYF; cdr3_nt: TGTGCCAGCAGCCGGGGACAGTCGAAAGAGACCCAGTACTTC
clone_size: NA; v_call: TRBV18; j_call: TRBJ1-1; d_call: NA; cdr3_aa: CASSDGGFGNTEAFF; cdr3_nt: TGTGCCAGCTCAGACGGGGGATTCGGGAACACTGAAGCTTTCTTT
clone_size: NA; v_call: TRBV6-6; j_call: TRBJ1-1; d_call: NA; cdr3_aa: CASSTRTELGAFF; cdr3_nt: TGTGCCAGCAGTACCAGGACAGAATTGGGAGCTTTCTTT
clone_size: NA; v_call: TRBV12-3/TRBV12-4; j_call: TRBJ1-3; d_call: NA; cdr3_aa: CASSFGPGNTIYF; cdr3_nt: TGTGCCAGCAGTTTTGGCCCTGGAAACACCATATATTTT
clone_size: NA; v_call: TRBV7-3; j_call: TRBJ2-5; d_call: NA; cdr3_aa: CASSLGLGLQETQYF; cdr3_nt: TGTGCCAGCAGCTTAGGGCTCGGACTTCAAGAGACCCAGTACTTC
clone_size: NA; v_call: TRBV19; j_call: TRBJ2-1; d_call: TRBD1; cdr3_aa: CASSGAGTGRDEQFF; cdr3_nt: TGTGCCAGTAGTGGAGCCGGGACAGGGAGGGATGAGCAGTTCTTC
clone_size: NA; v_call: TRBV18; j_call: TRBJ1-6; d_call: NA; cdr3_aa: CASSLQGSSSYNSPLHF; cdr3_nt: TGTGCCAGCTCACTACAGGGATCATCCTCCTATAATTCACCCCTCCACTTT
clone_size: NA; v_call: TRBV3-1/TRBV3-2; j_call: TRBJ2-1; d_call: NA; cdr3_aa: CASSQNGAYNEQFF; cdr3_nt: TGTGCCAGCAGCCAAAATGGGGCTTACAATGAGCAGTTCTTC
clone_size: NA; v_call: TRBV6-2/TRBV6-3; j_call: TRBJ1-5; d_call: TRBD1; cdr3_aa: CASSYRGTGLQPQHF; cdr3_nt: TGTGCCAGCAGTTACAGGGGGACAGGGCTTCAGCCCCAGCATTTT
clone_size: NA; v_call: TRBV29-1; j_call: TRBJ1-2; d_call: NA; cdr3_aa: CSVEGTDDSRYGYTF; cdr3_nt: TGCAGCGTTGAAGGGACAGACGATTCCCGGTATGGCTACACCTTC
clone_size: once; v_call: TRBV28; j_call: TRBJ1-2; d_call: NA; cdr3_aa: CASKLGGAANYGYTF; cdr3_nt: TGTGCCAGCAAATTGGGGGGGGCAGCTAACTATGGCTACACCTTC
clone_size: NA; v_call: TRBV24-1; j_call: TRBJ1-2; d_call: NA; cdr3_aa: CATSDWQGNGYTF; cdr3_nt: TGTGCCACCAGTGATTGGCAGGGGAATGGCTACACCTTC
clone_size: NA; v_call: TRBV30; j_call: TRBJ1-5; d_call: NA; cdr3_aa: CAWSRGGGMQPQHF; cdr3_nt: TGTGCCTGGAGTAGGGGGGGTGGGATGCAGCCCCAGCATTTT